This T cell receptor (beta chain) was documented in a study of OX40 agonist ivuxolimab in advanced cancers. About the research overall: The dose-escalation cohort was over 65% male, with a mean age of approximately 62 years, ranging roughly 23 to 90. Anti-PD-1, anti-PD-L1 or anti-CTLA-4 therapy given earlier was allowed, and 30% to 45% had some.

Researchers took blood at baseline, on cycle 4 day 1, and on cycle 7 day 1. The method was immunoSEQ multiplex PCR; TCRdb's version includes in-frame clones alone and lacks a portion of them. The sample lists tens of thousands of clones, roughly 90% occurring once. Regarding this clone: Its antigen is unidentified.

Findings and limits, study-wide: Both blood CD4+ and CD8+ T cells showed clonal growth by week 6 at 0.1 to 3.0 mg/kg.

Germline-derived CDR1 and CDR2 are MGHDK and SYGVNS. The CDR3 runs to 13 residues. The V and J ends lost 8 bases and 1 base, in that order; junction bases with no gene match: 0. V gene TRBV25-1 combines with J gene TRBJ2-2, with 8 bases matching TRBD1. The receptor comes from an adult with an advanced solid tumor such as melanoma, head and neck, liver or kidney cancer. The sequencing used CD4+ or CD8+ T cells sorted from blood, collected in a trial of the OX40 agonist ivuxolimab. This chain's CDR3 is CASGQGNTGELFF. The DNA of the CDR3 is TGTGCCAGCGGACAGGGGAACACCGGGGAGCTGTTTTTT.